The 5 T cell receptor beta chains given below trace back to one sample, sequenced in a study of control samples from healthy donors and cancer patients. Clones were read by immunoSEQ multiplex PCR, and TCRdb kept only the in-frame ones, dropping some. Here the sample spans about 15,000 clones, over 80% being singletons. Sequenced material: PBMCs. All receptors derive from a woman between 65 and 79 years old with colorectal cancer.

J is TRBJ2-5 and V is TRBV7-8; 9 bases align to TRBD2. Germline V gene sequence: CDR1 SGHVS, CDR2 FQNEAQ. This CDR3 has 16 residues. J gave up 4 bases and V 2 bases, and 8 bases lay outside the gene matches. Here the CDR3 DNA reads TGTGCCAGCAGCTTATCTGCGCGGGGGGGTGGAGAGACCCAGTACTTC. Translated, it gives CASSLSARGGGETQYF.

The chain links TRBV4-1 to TRBJ2-1, with 8 bases matching TRBD2. The germline CDR1 and CDR2 sequences are MGHRA and YSYEKL. CDR3 length equals 18 residues. After removal of 4 bases from V and 0 bases from J, the junction contained 11 bases not matched to a gene. CDR3 protein: CASSLGLAPGSSYNEQFF. The CDR3 DNA is TGCGCCAGCAGCCTTGGACTAGCTCCCGGCAGCTCCTACAATGAGCAGTTCTTC.

The chain has TRBV7-9 and TRBJ1-2, with D unresolved. There are 13 residues in the CDR3. V lost 5 bases and J lost 4, with 11 bases in between. From germline, CDR1 is SEHNR and CDR2 FQNEAQ (reference sequence). DNA for the CDR3: TGTGCCAGCAGCCCCGACGGATCCTATGGCTACACCTTC. Its translation is CASSPDGSYGYTF.

J is TRBJ2-5 and V is TRBV7-9; no reliable D call. CDR1 SEHNR and CDR2 FQNEAQ come from the germline V gene (reference sequence). Trimming cost V 5 bases and J 4 bases, with 17 bases left between them. The length of the CDR3 is 15 residues. CDR3 in DNA: TGTGCCAGCAGCGCCGACCGAAGATGGGGAGAGACCCAGTACTTC. Encoded protein: CASSADRRWGETQYF.

The chain has TRBV7-2 and TRBJ2-5; D might be TRBD1 or TRBD2, each matching 7 bases. The CDR3 has 15 residues. Trimming removed 3 bases at V and 5 bases at J, with 16 bases between. Per germline, CDR1 SGHTA and CDR2 FQGNSA. CDR3 in amino acids: CASSFARGGGETQYF. The CDR3 nucleotides are TGTGCCAGCAGCTTCGCCAGGGGGGGAGGTGAGACCCAGTACTTC.